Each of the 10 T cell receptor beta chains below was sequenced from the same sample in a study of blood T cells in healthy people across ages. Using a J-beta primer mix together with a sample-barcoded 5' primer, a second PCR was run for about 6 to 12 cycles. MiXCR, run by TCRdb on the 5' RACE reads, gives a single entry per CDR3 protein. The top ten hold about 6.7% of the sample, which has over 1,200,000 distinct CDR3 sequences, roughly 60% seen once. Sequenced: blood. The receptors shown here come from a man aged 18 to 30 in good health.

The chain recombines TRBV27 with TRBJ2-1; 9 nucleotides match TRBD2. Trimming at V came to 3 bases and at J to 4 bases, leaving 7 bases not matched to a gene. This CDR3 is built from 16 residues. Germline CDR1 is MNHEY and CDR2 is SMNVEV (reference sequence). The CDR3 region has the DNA TGTGCCAGCAGTTTTCCACCGGGACTAGCTTACAATGAGCAGTTCTTC. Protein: CASSFPPGLAYNEQFF.

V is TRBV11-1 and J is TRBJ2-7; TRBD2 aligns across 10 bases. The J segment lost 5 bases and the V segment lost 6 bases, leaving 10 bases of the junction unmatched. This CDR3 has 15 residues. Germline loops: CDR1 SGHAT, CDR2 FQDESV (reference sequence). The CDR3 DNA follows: TGTGCCAGCAGTTCTAGCGGGAGATCGAAGAACGAGCAGTACTTC. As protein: CASSSSGRSKNEQYF.

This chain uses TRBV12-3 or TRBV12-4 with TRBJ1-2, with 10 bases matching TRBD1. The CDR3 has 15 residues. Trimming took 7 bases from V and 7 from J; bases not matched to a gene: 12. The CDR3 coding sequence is TGTGCCAGCAACTCTTACCGACAGGGGGCAGTTGGCTACACCTTC. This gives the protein CASNSYRQGAVGYTF.

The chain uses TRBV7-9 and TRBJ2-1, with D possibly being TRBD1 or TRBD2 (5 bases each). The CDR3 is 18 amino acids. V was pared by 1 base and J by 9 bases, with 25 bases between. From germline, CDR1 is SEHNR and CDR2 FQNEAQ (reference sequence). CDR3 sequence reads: CASSLVGTGPRFEGEQFF. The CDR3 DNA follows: TGTGCCAGCAGCTTAGTGGGTACGGGACCCCGGTTCGAGGGTGAGCAGTTCTTC. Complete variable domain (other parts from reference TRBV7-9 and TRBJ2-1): DTGVSQNPRHKITKRGQNVTFRCDPISEHNRLYWYRQTLGQGPEFLTYFQNEAQLEKSRLLSDRFSAERPKGSFSTLEIQRTEQGDSAMYLCASSLVGTGPRFEGEQFFGPGTRLTVL.

CDR3 protein: CASSFLDRALNTEAFF. For the CDR3, the DNA is TGTGCCAGCAGCTTTTTGGACAGGGCCTTGAACACTGAAGCTTTCTTT. The genes are TRBV5-6 and TRBJ1-1, with TRBD1 identical over 8 bases. This CDR3 contains 16 residues. The germline V gene has CDR1 SGHDT and CDR2 YYEEEE. V dropped 2 bases and J dropped 0; count of bases not matched to a gene: 6.

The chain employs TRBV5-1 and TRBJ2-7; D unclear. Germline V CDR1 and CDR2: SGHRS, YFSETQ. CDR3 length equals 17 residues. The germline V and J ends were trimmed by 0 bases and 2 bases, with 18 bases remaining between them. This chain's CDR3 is CASSLEPTSIGTYEQYF. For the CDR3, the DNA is TGCGCCAGCAGCTTGGAGCCAACGAGCATAGGCACCTACGAGCAGTACTTC.

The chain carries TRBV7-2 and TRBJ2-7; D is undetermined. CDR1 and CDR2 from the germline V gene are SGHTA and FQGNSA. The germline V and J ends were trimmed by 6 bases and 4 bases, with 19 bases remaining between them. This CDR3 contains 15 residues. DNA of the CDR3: TGTGCCAGCAGTCCCTTAATAGGGTCAGTTTACGAGCAGTACTTC. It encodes CASSPLIGSVYEQYF.

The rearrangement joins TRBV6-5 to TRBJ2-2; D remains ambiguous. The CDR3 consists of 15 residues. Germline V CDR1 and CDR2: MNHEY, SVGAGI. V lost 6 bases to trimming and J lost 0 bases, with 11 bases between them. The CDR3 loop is CASSYSLANTGELFF. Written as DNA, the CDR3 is TGTGCCAGCAGCTACAGCCTCGCGAACACCGGGGAGCTGTTTTTT.

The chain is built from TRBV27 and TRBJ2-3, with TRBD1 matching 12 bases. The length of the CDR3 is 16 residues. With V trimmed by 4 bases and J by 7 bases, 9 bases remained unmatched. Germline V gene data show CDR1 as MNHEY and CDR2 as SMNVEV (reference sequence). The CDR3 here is CASSSPRDRGRNTQYF. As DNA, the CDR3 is TGTGCCAGCAGTTCGCCTCGGGACAGGGGGCGAAATACGCAGTATTTT.

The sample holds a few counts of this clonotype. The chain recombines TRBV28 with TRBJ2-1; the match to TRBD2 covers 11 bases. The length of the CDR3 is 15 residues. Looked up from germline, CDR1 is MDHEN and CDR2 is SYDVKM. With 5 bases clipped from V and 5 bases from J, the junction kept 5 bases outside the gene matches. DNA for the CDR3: TGTGCCAGCAGTATACTAGCGGGAGAGCACAATGAGCAGTTCTTC. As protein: CASSILAGEHNEQFF.